The T cell receptor beta chain described here comes from a study of blood T cell repertoires in COVID-19. Study overall: Sites across the United States, Italy and Spain contributed samples from acute and convalescent COVID-19.

V was cut by 0 bases and J by 5 bases, with 11 bases left in between. CDR1 and CDR2 (germline): SGHRS, YFSETQ. There are 14 residues in the CDR3. Measured with immunoSEQ multiplex PCR; TCRdb has only the in-frame clones, and not every one. The top ten clones hold about 11% of a sample with approximately 90,000 clones, 65% to 80% of them seen once. The sample comprised peripheral blood. V and J are TRBV5-1 and TRBJ1-2, with D perhaps TRBD1 (6 bases). The TCR was taken from a man in his 70s with acute or convalescent COVID-19. CDR3 amino acids: CASSLVGAGYGYTF. CDR3 DNA sequence: TGCGCCAGCAGCTTGGTGGGGGCTGGTTATGGCTACACCTTC.